This entry concerns a single T cell receptor beta chain. The antigen is unknown. The data originate from a study of OX40 agonist ivuxolimab in advanced cancers. Autoimmune disease history or systemic immunosuppression disqualified patients. Blood samples were obtained at baseline, cycle 4 day 1, and cycle 7 day 1. The data were produced by immunoSEQ multiplex PCR, yet TCRdb's version contains in-frame clones alone and is incomplete. The sample has fewer than 60,000 clones; roughly 92% are singletons. Regarding the study as a whole: Dose levels from 0.1 to 3.0 mg/kg saw CD4+ and CD8+ blood T cells expand clonally by week 6. Also showing low normalized T-cell clonal expansion were some of the nonresponders.

Germline-derived CDR1 and CDR2 are LNHDA and SQIVND (reference sequence). CDR3 length equals 17 residues. Deletions cut 1 base from V and 6 bases from J, with 19 bases between. The starting material was CD4+ or CD8+ T cells sorted from blood, obtained in a trial of the OX40 agonist ivuxolimab. The clonotype comes from an adult with an advanced solid tumor such as melanoma, head and neck, liver or kidney cancer. The chain uses TRBV19 and TRBJ2-1; D not resolved. This CDR3 reads CASSIGPLRKRVNEQFF. As DNA, the CDR3 is TGTGCCAGTAGTATAGGACCTCTCAGGAAAAGGGTCAATGAGCAGTTCTTC.